This record concerns one TCR beta chain sequence. Its specificity is not known. This record comes from a study of shared clonotypes between healthy human individuals. CDR1 and CDR2 (germline): MDHEN, SYDVKM. The CDR3 totals 14 residues. With 4 bases removed from V and 1 base from J, the gap between germline ends came to 10 bases. Researchers partitioned CD4+ cells into CD45RA+ naive and CD45RA-negative memory subsets. Study outcomes and limitations: Shared clonotypes: roughly 4.7% naive CD4, 3.5% to 4% naive CD8, roughly 2.2% memory CD4, 0.4% memory CD8. Enrolling few donors narrowed the genetic and exposure-history diversity that was represented.

Using immunoSEQ multiplex PCR, the repertoire was profiled, and TCRdb retains in-frame clones only, with some absent. The table shows just over 2,000,000 clones, with roughly 95% occurring only once. V gene TRBV28 combines with J gene TRBJ2-5; possibly TRBD2 for D (6 bases). The sequence derives from a man between 18 and 35 years old in good health. Source material: naive CD4+ T cells sorted from blood. Subset: CD45RA+ positively selected. CDR3 bases: TGTGCCAGCAGTTCCAGACTAGTCCAAGAGACCCAGTACTTC. This sequence encodes CASSSRLVQETQYF.